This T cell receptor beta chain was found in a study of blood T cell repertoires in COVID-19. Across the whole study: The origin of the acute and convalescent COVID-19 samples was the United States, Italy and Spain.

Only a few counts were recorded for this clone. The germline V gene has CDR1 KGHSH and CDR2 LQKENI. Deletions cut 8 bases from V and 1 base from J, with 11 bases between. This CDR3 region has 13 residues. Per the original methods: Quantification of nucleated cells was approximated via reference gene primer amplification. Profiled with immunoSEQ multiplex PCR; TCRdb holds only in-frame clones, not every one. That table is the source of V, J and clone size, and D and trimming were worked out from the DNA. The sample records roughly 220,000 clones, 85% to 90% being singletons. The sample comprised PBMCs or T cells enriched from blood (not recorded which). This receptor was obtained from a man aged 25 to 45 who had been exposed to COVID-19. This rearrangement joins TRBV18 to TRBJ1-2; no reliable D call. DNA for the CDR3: TGTGCCAGCACAGAAATATTTAACTATGGCTACACCTTC. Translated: CASTEIFNYGYTF.